This T cell receptor beta chain was sequenced in a study of T-cell memory formation after mild COVID-19. This clonotype was seen a handful of times. Its matching antigen is unknown. The trim removed 5 bases at V and 2 bases at J, leaving 6 bases unmatched. This CDR3 has 14 residues. The germline V gene has CDR1 PRHDT and CDR2 FYEKMQ (reference sequence). Broader study findings: Memory cells collected pre-infection included some clones that later responded, suggesting cross-reactive memory joined.

The TCR alpha and TCR beta cDNA libraries, bearing sample barcodes and UMIs, were generated by 5'RACE using constant-segment primers. TCRdb re-derived calls from the 5' RACE reads in MiXCR, one entry per CDR3 protein. The repertoire includes some 200,000 distinct CDR3 sequences, 20% to 25% of them detected once, and 23% sits in the top ten. Sequences were obtained from PBMCs or a T cell subset sorted from them (not recorded which). This sequence joins TRBV13 and TRBJ2-7; TRBD1 matches 7 bases. The receptor was isolated from an adult woman who had mild COVID-19 (a few samples of this study predate the infection). Cell type and time point are not known. The CDR3 bases are TGTGCCAGCAGCGCCTCTGGACAGGCCTACGAGCAGTACTTC. It yields the protein CASSASGQAYEQYF.